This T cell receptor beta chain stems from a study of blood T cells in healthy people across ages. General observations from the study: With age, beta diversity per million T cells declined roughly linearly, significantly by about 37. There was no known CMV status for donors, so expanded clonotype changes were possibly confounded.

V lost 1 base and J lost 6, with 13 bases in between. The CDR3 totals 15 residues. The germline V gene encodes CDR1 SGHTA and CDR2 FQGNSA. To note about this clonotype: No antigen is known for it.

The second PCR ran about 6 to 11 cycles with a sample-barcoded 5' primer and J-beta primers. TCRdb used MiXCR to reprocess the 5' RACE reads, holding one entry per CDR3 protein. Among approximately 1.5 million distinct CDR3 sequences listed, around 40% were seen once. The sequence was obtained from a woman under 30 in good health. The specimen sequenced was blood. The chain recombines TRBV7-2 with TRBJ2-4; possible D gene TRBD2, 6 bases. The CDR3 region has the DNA TGTGCCAGCAGCTTAGAGGGCGGGGTCAGAAACATTCAGTACTTC. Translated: CASSLEGGVRNIQYF.